A selection of T cell receptor beta chains follows, all from one sample in a study of Ad26.COV2.S vaccination and SARS-CoV-2 variants. Repertoires were generated with immunoSEQ multiplex PCR, while TCRdb's copy carries only in-frame clones and drops some. The sample yields 330,000 or so clones, roughly 90% seen once. This material consisted of peripheral blood, taken in a trial of Ad26.COV2.S vaccine versus placebo. The receptor set was obtained from a person aged 18-60 years who received the Ad26.COV2.S COVID-19 vaccine or a placebo. Each CDR3 is given without its conserved first and last residue.

>TRBV7-2|TRBJ1-6
ASSLELGRVDSPLH
>TRBV11-3|TRBJ1-1
ASSLDRMDRGSTEAF
>TRBV10-3|TRBJ1-6
AISGGDGSPLH
>TRBV7-2|TRBJ2-3
ASSERQSTDTQY
>TRBV4-2|TRBJ1-4
ASSQGLASTNEKLF
>TRBV24-1|TRBJ2-2
ATSDTGGGTGELF
>TRBV7-2|TRBJ2-1
ASSTNWEQF
>TRBV19|TRBJ1-5
ASRPGTGVYSNQPQH
>TRBV18|TRBJ2-6
ASSPPGGQNTLSGANVLT
>TRBV28|TRBJ1-5
ASSLFTQTGINQPQH
>TRBV9|TRBJ2-2
ASSWDSPGELF
>TRBV2|TRBJ1-3
ASSTGGSGNTIY
>TRBV28|TRBJ1-2
ASSLYYGYT
>TRBV7-9|TRBJ2-7
ASSPEGNPYEQY
>TRBV7-9|TRBJ1-1
ASSFTQTNTEAF
>TRBV7-2|TRBJ2-5
ASSLSGRGETQY
>TRBV14|TRBJ1-4
ASSQGLSDRIANEKLF
>TRBV6-1|TRBJ1-1
ASSDGLNTEAF
>TRBV11-3|TRBJ2-1
ASSRDRGDNEQF
>TRBV5-6|TRBJ1-2
ASSPPAGAAGYGYT
>TRBV7-9|TRBJ2-1
ASSSRDLLPGHEQF
>TRBV4-3|TRBJ1-2
ASSPGTGGVGNYGYT
>TRBV18|TRBJ1-1
ASSPKDTEAF
>TRBV12-3/TRBV12-4|TRBJ1-2
ASSWIRGYT
>TRBV11-3|TRBJ1-6
ASSQSWSPLH
>TRBV6-1|TRBJ2-5
ASSDYRQETQY
>TRBV5-1|TRBJ1-5
ASSYGGRDSNQPQH
>TRBV4-2|TRBJ1-4
ASSQETNEKLF
>TRBV6-2/TRBV6-3|TRBJ2-3
ASSYPGTDTDTQY
>TRBV19|TRBJ1-1
ASSPGANTEAF
>TRBV4-3|TRBJ2-1
ASSQGGTGKRNEQF
>TRBV29-1|TRBJ1-1
SVVPVFGRLYGAEVNTEAF
>TRBV7-8|TRBJ1-1
ASSSRRTGGRNTEAF
>TRBV2|TRBJ1-1
ASGFGNTEAF
>TRBV4-2|TRBJ1-1
ASSQGAGLNEAF
>TRBV5-1|TRBJ1-1
ASSPYMSTEAF
>TRBV14|TRBJ1-2
ASSQEEWGYT
>TRBV5-1|TRBJ2-3
ASSLAQGLGDTQY
>TRBV4-2|TRBJ2-1
ASSQVGGTSGNEQF
>TRBV15|TRBJ2-1
ATSRESQGAGNEQF
>TRBV7-2|TRBJ2-1
ASSSLAGSSSYNEQF
>TRBV7-9|TRBJ2-3
ASSLRTDTQY
>TRBV6-5|TRBJ1-1
ASMRAALNTEAF
>TRBV6-5|TRBJ1-2
ASSPKKGSYGYT
>TRBV7-2|TRBJ1-2
ASRYQEGSGYT
>TRBV13|TRBJ2-5
ASSRTYETQY
>TRBV6-2/TRBV6-3|TRBJ1-2
ASSYVTTYGYT
>TRBV7-9|TRBJ2-3
ASSLMSGGVDTQY
>TRBV9|TRBJ2-1
ASSPAAVGIEQF
>TRBV6-5|TRBJ1-1
ASSSDRGTEAF
>TRBV9|TRBJ2-5
ASSLAGNQETQY
>TRBV5-8|TRBJ2-1
ASIRGRSSYNEQF
>TRBV4-1|TRBJ1-6
ASSQYGGGGRNSPLH